A selection of T cell receptor beta chains follows, all from one sample in a study of blood T cell repertoires in COVID-19. Generated by immunoSEQ multiplex PCR, the TCRdb table keeps only in-frame clones and is missing some. Of 300,000 to 450,000 clones in the sample, less than 90% were seen once. The sequenced sample was PBMCs or T cells enriched from blood (not recorded which). Receptors originate from a woman younger than 45 who had recovered from COVID-19. Both conserved end residues are part of each CDR3. Fields, in order: D gene, J gene, V gene, clone size, CDR3 protein, CDR3 DNA. A D gene is named only where the DNA matches it firmly. Where a row states a size, it is once, few, many or the class of an expanded clone; other rows omit it.

D gene: TRBD1; J gene: TRBJ2-7; V gene: TRBV7-9; clone size: .; CDR3 protein: CASSFGQGGEQYF; CDR3 DNA: TGTGCCAGCAGCTTCGGACAGGGAGGCGAGCAGTACTTC
D gene: .; J gene: TRBJ1-6; V gene: TRBV25-1; clone size: .; CDR3 protein: CASSSAGLSPLHF; CDR3 DNA: TGTGCCAGCAGTTCTGCAGGGCTTTCACCCCTCCACTTT
D gene: .; J gene: TRBJ2-3; V gene: TRBV18; clone size: .; CDR3 protein: CASSPDSTSTDTQYF; CDR3 DNA: TGTGCCAGCTCACCGGACAGTACTAGCACAGATACGCAGTATTTT
D gene: .; J gene: TRBJ1-1; V gene: TRBV27; clone size: once; CDR3 protein: CASLRGEVAFF; CDR3 DNA: TGTGCCAGCCTTCGAGGAGAAGTAGCTTTCTTT
D gene: TRBD2; J gene: TRBJ2-3; V gene: TRBV27; clone size: .; CDR3 protein: CASSLSTSGGVDTQYF; CDR3 DNA: TGTGCCAGCAGTTTATCAACTAGCGGGGGGGTGGATACGCAGTATTTT
D gene: .; J gene: TRBJ1-2; V gene: TRBV11-2; clone size: .; CDR3 protein: CASSLAGYGYTF; CDR3 DNA: TGTGCCAGCAGCTTAGCCGGCTATGGCTACACCTTC
D gene: TRBD2; J gene: TRBJ2-1; V gene: TRBV3-1/TRBV3-2; clone size: .; CDR3 protein: CASSQDRLAGGAGEQFF; CDR3 DNA: TGTGCCAGCAGCCAAGATCGCCTAGCGGGGGGTGCGGGTGAGCAGTTCTTC
D gene: TRBD2; J gene: TRBJ2-3; V gene: TRBV10-3; clone size: .; CDR3 protein: CAITSGGSDTQYF; CDR3 DNA: TGTGCCATTACTAGCGGGGGATCAGATACGCAGTATTTT
D gene: TRBD1; J gene: TRBJ2-3; V gene: TRBV27; clone size: .; CDR3 protein: CASSPRQGAHTQYF; CDR3 DNA: TGTGCCAGCAGTCCCCGACAGGGGGCCCATACGCAGTATTTT
D gene: .; J gene: TRBJ1-1; V gene: TRBV11-2; clone size: .; CDR3 protein: CASSAMEGSLMNTEAFF; CDR3 DNA: TGTGCCAGCAGCGCCATGGAGGGAAGCCTCATGAACACTGAAGCTTTCTTT
D gene: .; J gene: TRBJ1-2; V gene: TRBV27; clone size: .; CDR3 protein: CASSQGHRYGYTF; CDR3 DNA: TGTGCCAGCAGTCAAGGACACCGCTATGGCTACACCTTC
D gene: .; J gene: TRBJ1-4; V gene: TRBV3-1/TRBV3-2; clone size: many; CDR3 protein: CASSQAGANEKLFF; CDR3 DNA: TGTGCCAGCAGCCAAGCTGGAGCTAATGAAAAACTGTTTTTT
D gene: TRBD2; J gene: TRBJ2-5; V gene: TRBV19; clone size: .; CDR3 protein: CASRPGGSETQYF; CDR3 DNA: TGTGCCAGTAGACCGGGGGGATCAGAGACCCAGTACTTC
D gene: .; J gene: TRBJ1-3; V gene: TRBV4-1; clone size: .; CDR3 protein: CASSQVAGQSGNTIYF; CDR3 DNA: TGCGCCAGCAGCCAAGTTGCGGGGCAGTCTGGAAACACCATATATTTT
D gene: .; J gene: TRBJ2-7; V gene: TRBV2; clone size: .; CDR3 protein: CASSEVAVLAYEQYF; CDR3 DNA: TGTGCCAGCAGTGAAGTGGCTGTGCTAGCCTACGAGCAGTACTTC
D gene: .; J gene: TRBJ2-1; V gene: TRBV9; clone size: once; CDR3 protein: CASSYSGLSSYNEQFF; CDR3 DNA: TGTGCCAGCAGCTACTCCGGGTTAAGCTCCTACAATGAGCAGTTCTTC
D gene: .; J gene: TRBJ1-3; V gene: TRBV28; clone size: .; CDR3 protein: CASSPWGSDSGNTIYF; CDR3 DNA: TGTGCCAGCAGTCCTTGGGGCAGCGACTCTGGAAACACCATATATTTT
D gene: TRBD1; J gene: TRBJ2-3; V gene: TRBV5-4; clone size: .; CDR3 protein: CASSADRGSTDTQYF; CDR3 DNA: TGTGCCAGCAGCGCGGACAGGGGAAGCACAGATACGCAGTATTTT
D gene: TRBD2; J gene: TRBJ2-3; V gene: TRBV12-5; clone size: .; CDR3 protein: CASGLGGGAGDTQYF; CDR3 DNA: TGTGCTAGTGGTTTGGGCGGGGGGGCTGGAGATACGCAGTATTTT
D gene: TRBD1; J gene: TRBJ1-2; V gene: TRBV27; clone size: .; CDR3 protein: CASSPGQGAGYGYTF; CDR3 DNA: TGTGCCAGCAGCCCGGGACAGGGGGCGGGGTATGGCTACACCTTC
D gene: .; J gene: TRBJ2-5; V gene: TRBV28; clone size: .; CDR3 protein: CASTPGRGETQYF; CDR3 DNA: TGTGCCAGCACCCCTGGGAGAGGGGAGACCCAGTACTTC
D gene: TRBD1; J gene: TRBJ2-1; V gene: TRBV24-1; clone size: .; CDR3 protein: CATSDPNVGTGVNEQFF; CDR3 DNA: TGTGCCACCAGTGATCCCAACGTGGGGACAGGGGTCAATGAGCAGTTCTTC
D gene: TRBD1; J gene: TRBJ2-7; V gene: TRBV18; clone size: .; CDR3 protein: CASSPKTGGYEQYF; CDR3 DNA: TGTGCCAGCTCACCCAAGACAGGGGGCTACGAGCAGTACTTC
D gene: TRBD1; J gene: TRBJ2-2; V gene: TRBV6-5; clone size: .; CDR3 protein: CASIRDREIAGELFF; CDR3 DNA: TGTGCCAGCATCCGGGACAGGGAGATAGCCGGGGAGCTGTTTTTT
D gene: TRBD2; J gene: TRBJ2-1; V gene: TRBV7-9; clone size: .; CDR3 protein: CASSPIAGLDNEQFF; CDR3 DNA: TGTGCCAGCAGCCCCATAGCGGGGCTAGACAATGAGCAGTTCTTC
D gene: TRBD1; J gene: TRBJ1-5; V gene: TRBV28; clone size: .; CDR3 protein: CASRDRSNQPQHF; CDR3 DNA: TGTGCCAGCAGGGACAGGAGCAATCAGCCCCAGCATTTT
D gene: TRBD1; J gene: TRBJ1-5; V gene: TRBV4-1; clone size: .; CDR3 protein: CASSQDDRGLQPQHF; CDR3 DNA: TGCGCCAGCAGCCAAGATGACAGGGGGCTTCAGCCCCAGCATTTT
D gene: .; J gene: TRBJ1-4; V gene: TRBV28; clone size: .; CDR3 protein: CASSGDSPLPTNEKLFF; CDR3 DNA: TGTGCCAGCAGTGGAGACAGTCCTTTGCCAACTAATGAAAAACTGTTTTTT
D gene: .; J gene: TRBJ2-1; V gene: TRBV5-4; clone size: .; CDR3 protein: CASSLAGGASYNEQFF; CDR3 DNA: TGTGCCAGCAGCTTGGCTGGGGGGGCCTCCTACAATGAGCAGTTCTTC
D gene: .; J gene: TRBJ1-2; V gene: TRBV12-3/TRBV12-4; clone size: .; CDR3 protein: CASSQIQGSGYTF; CDR3 DNA: TGTGCCAGCAGCCAAATACAGGGATCTGGCTACACCTTC
D gene: TRBD1; J gene: TRBJ1-4; V gene: TRBV5-1; clone size: once; CDR3 protein: CASSLGTGLEKLFF; CDR3 DNA: TGCGCCAGCAGCTTAGGGACAGGGCTAGAAAAACTGTTTTTT
D gene: TRBD1; J gene: TRBJ2-3; V gene: TRBV2; clone size: .; CDR3 protein: CASRGQGFQDTQYF; CDR3 DNA: TGTGCCAGCAGGGGACAGGGGTTCCAAGATACGCAGTATTTT
D gene: TRBD1; J gene: TRBJ1-6; V gene: TRBV2; clone size: .; CDR3 protein: CASRMTTGTGIPLHF; CDR3 DNA: TGTGCCAGCAGGATGACCACCGGGACAGGGATACCCCTCCACTTT
D gene: TRBD2; J gene: TRBJ2-3; V gene: TRBV6-4; clone size: once; CDR3 protein: CASSALTSGGTDTQYF; CDR3 DNA: TGTGCCAGCAGTGCTTTGACTAGCGGGGGAACAGATACGCAGTATTTT
D gene: .; J gene: TRBJ2-2; V gene: TRBV28; clone size: .; CDR3 protein: CASSPRAPPANTGELFF; CDR3 DNA: TGTGCCAGCAGTCCCCGAGCACCCCCCGCGAACACCGGGGAGCTGTTTTTT
D gene: TRBD1; J gene: TRBJ1-6; V gene: TRBV7-9; clone size: .; CDR3 protein: CASGDRGGNSPLHF; CDR3 DNA: TGTGCCAGCGGGGACAGGGGAGGTAATTCACCCCTCCACTTT
D gene: TRBD1; J gene: TRBJ1-4; V gene: TRBV14; clone size: .; CDR3 protein: CASSSTGVPTNEKLFF; CDR3 DNA: TGTGCCAGCAGCAGCACAGGGGTGCCCACTAATGAAAAACTGTTTTTT
D gene: TRBD2; J gene: TRBJ2-7; V gene: TRBV29-1; clone size: many; CDR3 protein: CSVASGERKGEQYF; CDR3 DNA: TGCAGCGTTGCTAGCGGGGAGAGAAAAGGAGAGCAGTACTTC
D gene: TRBD1; J gene: TRBJ2-5; V gene: TRBV25-1; clone size: .; CDR3 protein: CASKRQGVKETQYF; CDR3 DNA: TGTGCCAGCAAACGACAGGGAGTGAAAGAGACCCAGTACTTC
D gene: .; J gene: TRBJ1-6; V gene: TRBV30; clone size: .; CDR3 protein: CAWERGNSYNSPLHF; CDR3 DNA: TGTGCCTGGGAGAGGGGGAACTCCTATAATTCACCCCTCCACTTT
D gene: TRBD1; J gene: TRBJ2-5; V gene: TRBV5-8; clone size: .; CDR3 protein: CASSGPGQAAETQYF; CDR3 DNA: TGTGCCAGCAGCGGACCGGGACAGGCCGCTGAGACCCAGTACTTC
D gene: TRBD2; J gene: TRBJ2-7; V gene: TRBV4-3; clone size: .; CDR3 protein: CASSQARTSSYEQYF; CDR3 DNA: TGCGCCAGCAGCCAAGCTCGGACTAGTTCCTACGAGCAGTACTTC
D gene: .; J gene: TRBJ2-7; V gene: TRBV4-1; clone size: .; CDR3 protein: CASSQSRAYEQYF; CDR3 DNA: TGCGCCAGCAGCCAGAGTAGAGCCTACGAGCAGTACTTC
D gene: TRBD2; J gene: TRBJ2-3; V gene: TRBV4-3; clone size: .; CDR3 protein: CASSMAGDVSTDTQYF; CDR3 DNA: TGCGCCAGCAGTATGGCGGGGGATGTAAGCACAGATACGCAGTATTTT
D gene: .; J gene: TRBJ1-2; V gene: TRBV14; clone size: once; CDR3 protein: CASSQGLDSNYGYTF; CDR3 DNA: TGTGCCAGCAGCCAGGGATTGGACAGCAATTATGGCTACACCTTC
D gene: .; J gene: TRBJ2-5; V gene: TRBV7-2; clone size: .; CDR3 protein: CASSPIKHLVQYF; CDR3 DNA: TGTGCCAGCAGCCCCATAAAGCACCTCGTGCAGTACTTC
D gene: TRBD1; J gene: TRBJ2-1; V gene: TRBV15; clone size: .; CDR3 protein: CATSRGDRGMDEQFF; CDR3 DNA: TGTGCCACCAGCAGAGGAGACAGGGGAATGGATGAGCAGTTCTTC
D gene: .; J gene: TRBJ2-3; V gene: TRBV11-3; clone size: .; CDR3 protein: CASSLDLRSGSTDTQYF; CDR3 DNA: TGTGCCAGCAGCTTAGATCTTAGATCGGGAAGCACAGATACGCAGTATTTT
D gene: .; J gene: TRBJ1-2; V gene: TRBV5-5; clone size: .; CDR3 protein: CASSFYLTENYGYTF; CDR3 DNA: TGTGCCAGCAGCTTCTACCTGACAGAAAACTATGGCTACACCTTC
D gene: .; J gene: TRBJ2-6; V gene: TRBV2; clone size: .; CDR3 protein: CASTDFDSGANVLTF; CDR3 DNA: TGTGCCAGCACCGACTTTGACTCTGGGGCCAACGTCCTGACTTTC
D gene: .; J gene: TRBJ2-6; V gene: TRBV5-4; clone size: .; CDR3 protein: CASSLGTATGANVLTF; CDR3 DNA: TGTGCCAGCAGCTTGGGGACAGCGACTGGGGCCAACGTCCTGACTTTC
D gene: .; J gene: TRBJ1-6; V gene: TRBV28; clone size: .; CDR3 protein: CASRQLRVNSPLHF; CDR3 DNA: TGTGCCAGCAGACAATTGAGGGTAAATTCACCCCTCCACTTT
D gene: TRBD1; J gene: TRBJ1-6; V gene: TRBV27; clone size: .; CDR3 protein: CASSLVLPGGNSPLHF; CDR3 DNA: TGTGCCAGCAGTTTAGTTCTCCCAGGGGGGAATTCACCCCTCCACTTT
D gene: TRBD1; J gene: TRBJ1-3; V gene: TRBV23-1; clone size: .; CDR3 protein: CASTEQGAIVGNTIYF; CDR3 DNA: TGCGCCAGCACTGAACAGGGGGCTATCGTCGGAAACACCATATATTTT
D gene: TRBD1; J gene: TRBJ1-5; V gene: TRBV6-5; clone size: .; CDR3 protein: CASSPQGGHQPQHF; CDR3 DNA: TGTGCCAGCAGTCCCCAGGGGGGTCATCAGCCCCAGCATTTT